The present entry profiles one TCR beta chain with its context. The data originate from a study of blood T cell repertoires in COVID-19. In the study overall: T cells, B-cell-depleted T cells, or PBMCs provided the cDNA or gDNA that served as material.

The CDR3 is 15 residues long. Germline-derived CDR1 and CDR2 are LNHDA and SQIVND (reference sequence). V was cut by 9 bases and J by 0 bases, with 17 bases left in between. In the original processing: It was from reference gene primer amplification that nucleated cell counts were estimated. Here immunoSEQ multiplex PCR was the method, and the copy in TCRdb shows in-frame clones only, minus some. D and trimming come from the DNA, and the V and J calls and clone size come from that table. The table has about 220,000 clones, roughly nine tenths seen once. Individuals drawn from around 25 US areas were about 18 to 100 years old. Participants' own reports of clinical history determined their cohort assignment.

V gene TRBV19 combines with J gene TRBJ1-1; D not resolved. The source material was PBMCs or T cells enriched from blood (not recorded which). The sequence was collected from a woman between 18 and 29 years old in a cohort exposed to, infected with or recovered from COVID-19 (not recorded which). The CDR3 loop reads CASQRGGRMNTEAFF. CDR3 coding DNA: TGTGCCAGCCAACGGGGTGGGCGGATGAACACTGAAGCTTTCTTT.